The rows below give T cell receptor beta chains drawn from one sample of a study of T-cell reconstitution after alpha-beta-depleted transplantation in children. From the PCR reads, TCRdb called clonotypes with MiXCR, one entry per CDR3 protein. The data hold about 230,000 distinct CDR3 sequences, with approximately 11% observed a single time. Sequencing was performed on PBMCs, taken before TCRalphabeta/CD19-depleted stem cell transplant. Source of these receptors: a child in the first two years of life with acute myeloid leukemia, due to receive a stem cell transplant. Each CDR3 is given with its conserved first and last residue. D genes are given only for firm matches. The size of a clone is reported for some rows only, either as once, few or many, or as a class for expanded clones.

v_call,clone_size,j_call,d_call,cdr3_aa,cdr3_nt
TRBV7-9,-,TRBJ2-5,-,CASSSRTRGLAETQYF,TGTGCCAGCAGCTCTAGGACTCGGGGGCTCGCGGAGACCCAGTACTTC
TRBV12-3/TRBV12-4,few,TRBJ2-2,TRBD2,CASSFWSGFRGTSGTGELFF,TGTGCCAGCAGTTTCTGGTCAGGGTTTAGGGGGACTAGCGGCACCGGGGAGCTGTTTTTT
TRBV5-1,many,TRBJ2-7,-,CASSPGGASTYEQYF,TGCGCCAGCAGCCCCGGTGGGGCGTCCACCTACGAGCAGTACTTC
TRBV4-2,many,TRBJ2-2,-,CASSQFRASGELFF,TGTGCCAGCAGCCAATTTAGGGCGTCCGGGGAGCTGTTTTTT
TRBV28,many,TRBJ2-4,TRBD2,CASSLQGRGAKNIQYF,TGTGCCAGCAGTTTACAAGGGAGGGGTGCCAAAAACATTCAGTACTTC
TRBV2,many,TRBJ2-3,-,CASSEDRAVADTQYF,TGTGCCAGCAGTGAAGACAGGGCGGTCGCAGATACGCAGTATTTT
TRBV12-3/TRBV12-4,many,TRBJ2-5,-,CASSLGVFQETQYF,TGTGCCAGCAGTTTAGGGGTCTTCCAAGAGACCCAGTACTTC
TRBV20-1,-,TRBJ2-3,-,CSARGAPGTDTQYF,TGCAGTGCTAGAGGGGCCCCTGGCACAGATACGCAGTATTTT
TRBV6-5,-,TRBJ2-7,TRBD2,CASSCGGYLYEQYF,TGTGCCAGCAGTTGCGGGGGGTACCTCTACGAGCAGTACTTC
TRBV7-2,many,TRBJ2-2,-,CASSEISPRTGELFF,TGTGCCAGCAGCGAAATATCGCCTCGCACCGGGGAGCTGTTTTTT
TRBV7-6,many,TRBJ1-1,-,CASSLVPNTEAFF,TGTGCCAGCAGCTTAGTTCCGAACACTGAAGCTTTCTTT
TRBV14,many,TRBJ2-5,-,CASSQWGTQETQYF,TGTGCCAGCAGCCAATGGGGGACACAAGAGACCCAGTACTTC
TRBV29-1,many,TRBJ1-1,-,CSVEDLWAPEAFF,TGCAGCGTTGAAGATCTATGGGCACCCGAAGCTTTCTTT
TRBV29-1,-,TRBJ1-1,-,CSAPGLEAFF,TGCAGCGCACCGGGGTTAGAAGCTTTCTTT
TRBV6-5,many,TRBJ2-3,TRBD1,CASSYRGGLTDTQYF,TGTGCCAGCAGTTACCGAGGGGGCCTCACAGATACGCAGTATTTT
TRBV27,-,TRBJ2-1,-,CASSPLETGLYNEQFF,TGTGCCAGCAGTCCCCTCGAGACAGGTCTATACAATGAGCAGTTCTTC
TRBV20-1,-,TRBJ2-7,-,CSARDSGPSSKQYF,TGCAGTGCTAGAGATTCAGGACCAAGCTCTAAGCAGTACTTC
TRBV2,many,TRBJ2-1,-,CASSEAVSWQFF,TGTGCCAGCAGTGAAGCGGTCAGTTGGCAGTTCTTC
TRBV20-1,many,TRBJ2-1,-,CSASSSGPYNEQFF,TGCAGTGCTAGTTCGAGCGGCCCCTACAATGAGCAGTTCTTC
TRBV29-1,many,TRBJ1-1,-,CSVEETTMNTEAFF,TGCAGCGTTGAAGAGACGACCATGAACACTGAAGCTTTCTTT
TRBV20-1,many,TRBJ2-2,-,CSANRDSNTGELFF,TGCAGTGCTAACCGGGACTCGAACACCGGGGAGCTGTTTTTT
TRBV20-1,many,TRBJ1-2,-,CSAGLGGYTF,TGCAGTGCTGGACTGGGAGGCTACACCTTC
TRBV9,many,TRBJ2-7,-,CASSVAYRGGEQYF,TGTGCCAGCAGCGTAGCTTACAGGGGGGGCGAGCAGTACTTC
TRBV7-9,few,TRBJ1-2,-,CASSQKGGFYGDTF,TGTGCCAGCAGCCAGAAGGGGGGGTTCTATGGCGACACCTTC
TRBV6-5,few,TRBJ1-5,-,CASTRTAINQPQHF,TGTGCCAGCACCAGGACAGCGATCAATCAGCCCCAGCATTTT
TRBV7-9,many,TRBJ2-5,-,CASRTGGLEETQYF,TGTGCCAGCAGAACCGGGGGACTGGAAGAGACCCAGTACTTC
TRBV7-8,-,TRBJ2-3,-,CASNQIDGGTQYF,TGTGCCAGCAACCAAATCGACGGGGGAACGCAGTATTTT
TRBV5-1,many,TRBJ2-5,-,CASSRGETQYF,TGTGCCAGCAGTAGAGGAGAGACCCAGTACTTC
TRBV20-1,many,TRBJ2-1,TRBD2,CSAYSGLSSYNEQFF,TGCAGTGCTTATAGCGGGCTCAGCTCCTACAATGAGCAGTTCTTC
TRBV5-1,many,TRBJ2-2,-,CASSPFGGELFF,TGCGCCAGCAGCCCATTTGGCGGGGAGCTGTTTTTT
TRBV5-1,many,TRBJ2-7,-,CASSLRLGSYEQYF,TGCGCCAGCAGCTTGAGGCTAGGGTCCTACGAGCAGTACTTC
TRBV11-2,many,TRBJ2-3,TRBD2,CASSLESRREGPADTQYF,TGTGCCAGCAGCTTAGAGAGTAGGCGGGAGGGCCCCGCAGATACGCAGTATTTT
TRBV29-1,-,TRBJ2-1,TRBD2,CSVFGLAGGLSSYNEQFF,TGCAGCGTCTTCGGACTAGCGGGAGGCCTTAGCTCCTACAATGAGCAGTTCTTC
TRBV6-5,-,TRBJ2-3,TRBD1,CANSYRTGGDTQYF,TGTGCCAACAGTTACCGGACAGGGGGGGATACGCAGTATTTT
TRBV5-1,many,TRBJ2-7,-,CASSLLFGRVYEQYF,TGCGCCAGCAGCTTGCTTTTTGGCAGGGTGTACGAGCAGTACTTC
TRBV7-2,many,TRBJ2-7,TRBD1,CASSQAGGSNEQYF,TGTGCCAGCAGCCAGGCAGGGGGCTCGAACGAGCAGTACTTC
TRBV20-1,many,TRBJ2-5,-,CSAKQTGETQYF,TGCAGTGCTAAGCAGACCGGAGAGACCCAGTACTTC
TRBV20-1,many,TRBJ1-2,-,CSAREGGSYGYTF,TGCAGTGCTAGAGAAGGAGGTTCCTATGGCTACACCTTC
TRBV28,many,TRBJ1-2,TRBD1,CASSSPSTGYNYGYTF,TGTGCCAGCAGTTCCCCATCGACAGGGTACAACTATGGCTACACCTTC
TRBV5-1,many,TRBJ2-3,TRBD2,CASSLELAGGTNTQYF,TGCGCCAGCAGCTTGGAACTAGCGGGAGGGACAAATACGCAGTATTTT
TRBV18,few,TRBJ1-4,-,CASSTGQRGEKLFF,TGTGCCAGCTCGACAGGACAGAGGGGTGAAAAACTGTTTTTT
TRBV7-8,many,TRBJ1-5,-,CASSPREANQPQHF,TGTGCCAGCAGCCCCAGGGAGGCCAATCAGCCCCAGCATTTT
TRBV28,many,TRBJ1-1,-,CASSPSGGVSTEAFF,TGTGCCAGCAGTCCCTCGGGGGGGGTGAGCACTGAAGCTTTCTTT
TRBV20-1,many,TRBJ1-2,TRBD1,CSARDGGQGKYGYTF,TGCAGTGCTAGAGACGGCGGACAGGGGAAGTATGGCTACACCTTC
TRBV27,many,TRBJ2-7,-,CASSLFPTRQRWGEQYF,TGTGCCAGCAGTTTATTTCCTACCAGACAAAGGTGGGGCGAGCAGTACTTC
TRBV27,-,TRBJ2-7,TRBD1,CASSTGQVALYF,TGTGCCAGCAGTACCGGACAGGTTGCGCTGTACTTC
TRBV10-3,many,TRBJ2-1,TRBD2,CAISESGGSGYNEQFF,TGTGCCATCAGTGAGTCGGGGGGGAGTGGATACAATGAGCAGTTCTTC
TRBV7-7,many,TRBJ2-3,TRBD1,CASSRRDSTTDTQYF,TGTGCCAGCAGCCGCCGGGACAGCACCACAGATACGCAGTATTTT
TRBV5-1,many,TRBJ1-3,-,CASNAGSSGNTIYF,TGCGCCAGCAACGCGGGGAGCTCTGGAAACACCATATATTTT
TRBV30,-,TRBJ2-1,TRBD2,CAWTLAGDNEQFF,TGTGCCTGGACCCTAGCGGGAGACAATGAGCAGTTCTTC
TRBV12-3/TRBV12-4,many,TRBJ2-2,TRBD2,CASSPTSGRFTGELFF,TGTGCCAGCAGTCCTACTAGCGGGAGGTTCACCGGGGAGCTGTTTTTT
TRBV5-6,many,TRBJ2-1,-,CASSLPLDYNNEQFF,TGTGCCAGCAGCTTGCCCCTGGATTATAACAATGAGCAGTTCTTC
TRBV6-1,many,TRBJ2-3,TRBD2,CASSPLSGRVPDTQYF,TGTGCCAGCAGTCCCCTTAGCGGGAGGGTCCCAGATACGCAGTATTTT
TRBV12-3/TRBV12-4,-,TRBJ2-1,TRBD2,CASRTYWASGGQSSYNKQFF,TGTGCCAGCAGAACTTACTGGGCTAGCGGGGGGCAGAGCTCCTACAATAAGCAGTTCTTC
TRBV10-2,few,TRBJ1-1,-,CASSGDLGTEAFF,TGCGCCAGCAGTGGGGACTTGGGTACTGAAGCTTTCTTT
TRBV29-1,many,TRBJ2-7,-,CSVGGELSYEQYF,TGCAGCGTTGGCGGCGAGCTCTCCTACGAGCAGTACTTC
TRBV20-1,many,TRBJ2-5,TRBD1,CSARVGTGTSETQYF,TGCAGTGCTAGAGTTGGGACAGGGACGTCGGAGACCCAGTACTTC
TRBV2,many,TRBJ2-7,-,CASSEDGQLYEQYF,TGTGCCAGCAGTGAGGATGGACAGCTATACGAGCAGTACTTC
TRBV5-1,many,TRBJ2-1,TRBD1,CASRWDSGLYNEQFF,TGCGCCAGCAGATGGGACAGCGGTCTCTACAATGAGCAGTTCTTC